The clone carrying this TCR beta chain was recorded at least ten times. What it recognizes is unknown. This sample was taken from a study of T cells after yellow fever vaccination. Study findings and constraints: Highly abundant clonotypes carried over from the bulk population could end up in FACS-sorted repertoires as contaminants.

Using its own MiXCR run on the 5' RACE reads, TCRdb lists one record per CDR3 protein. The sample yields about 580,000 distinct CDR3 sequences, about 15% seen once. The CDR3 spans 15 residues. Germline values: CDR1 ENHRY, CDR2 SYGVKD. V was cut by 1 base and J by 0 bases, with 7 bases left in between. The specimen comprised PBMCs, sampled 4 to 6 days after the first yellow fever vaccination. J is TRBJ1-5 and V is TRBV10-3; D may be TRBD1 (6 bases). This receptor was taken from a man aged 18 to 35 who received the YFV17D yellow fever vaccine. Written as DNA, the CDR3 is TGTGCCATCAGTGAGTTGACAGGTAGCAATCAGCCCCAGCATTTT. Its protein is CAISELTGSNQPQHF.